This record covers a single T cell receptor beta chain. The V gene's germline CDR1 is MDHEN and CDR2 SYDVKM. V dropped 5 bases and J dropped 5 bases, with 12 bases sitting between them. The CDR3 covers 13 residues. The record originates from a study of CD8 T cells in Susac syndrome. After extraction with the RNeasy kit, roughly 0.5 to 1 ug of the RNA was reverse transcribed using random hexamers. In TCRdb, the immunoSEQ multiplex PCR reads were re-called with MiXCR into one record per CDR3 protein. Among around 200,000 distinct CDR3 sequences listed, roughly 94% were seen once. The chain recombines TRBV28 with TRBJ2-5; D remains ambiguous. The sequence derives from a human donor in good health. The sequenced sample was CD4+ T cells from PBMCs. The CDR3 DNA reads as TGTGCCAGCAGTCGTCAAAAAGGGGAGACCCAGTACTTC. This encodes CASSRQKGETQYF.